The T cell receptor beta chain described here comes from a study of T cells in women clearing cervical HPV infection (dated by TCRdb to the late 2010s). Background on the whole study: The cases were 25 to 30 women with histologically confirmed HPV16-related CIN3 or worse, and 2 of those women had invasive cancers. The 20 to 25 controls were women who cleared a single incident HPV16 infection within 12 months without developing precancer or cancer. Blood from cases was drawn at the visit where the lesion was first identified, while blood from controls was drawn once the infection was no longer detected. For cases, the median interval between lesion detection and blood sampling was approximately 150 days, with an interquartile range of roughly 85 to 200 days. HLA typing was available for only a few women, so HLA type could not be excluded as a confounder. Nested within Costa Rica's Guanacaste HPV Natural History Study, an exploratory proof-of-principle case-control study compared TCR repertoires across cervical HPV16 outcomes. Cases and controls were matched on year of sample collection and on age within five years. Cases had a median age of around 34 years compared with just over 37 for controls, and baseline characteristics showed no significant differences between the groups. The parent cohort enrolled roughly 9,400 women aged 18 or older in Guanacaste, Costa Rica, in about 1993 to 1995 and followed the women for more than six years. Five blinded duplicates per group were added as quality controls, giving about 60 samples: about 50 participants and some ten replicates. The full study reports these points: Across sequencing depths, CIN3+ cases showed significantly higher TCR repertoire richness than controls, but evenness did not differ between the groups. The cross-sectional design could not show whether associations preceded infection or resulted from it; effector/memory subsets and HPV-specific T cells were not isolated. Because the number of T cells in each sample was unknown, differences in richness could reflect differing T-cell content rather than repertoire biology. Cases had lower TRBV6-7 relative abundance than controls (approximately 0.11% versus 0.16%; Bonferroni P = 0.0008). Cases were distinguished from controls with an estimated AUC of about 0.8 by random forest classifiers combining richness and V gene abundances.

Every participant had a single incident cervical HPV16 infection, and prevalent HPV16 infections were excluded. Cervical HPV DNA was detected by MY09/MY11 PCR and genotyped by dot-blot hybridization. About 15 mL of heparinized blood were centrifuged, and the buffy coat was split into aliquots, frozen at -30 degrees C, and then kept at -80 degrees C. QIAGEN kits were used to extract genomic DNA from buffy coat specimens. TCR beta CDR3 regions were amplified by multiplex PCR using the immunoSEQ assay from an average of about 1,200 ng genomic DNA per sample. To correct primer bias, the assay used a complete synthetic TCR repertoire to set an amplification baseline. The amplicons were sequenced on the Illumina platform. The study's own analysis went as follows. Sequences were error-corrected by clustering with frequency ratios and a modified nearest-neighbor algorithm, then analyzed in the immunoSEQ Analyzer with IMGT gene definitions. At each rarefaction depth, TCR richness and evenness were averaged across 20 rarefaction repeats, and samples with fewer sequences than that depth were excluded. Wilcoxon rank sum tests with FDR correction were used to compare V, D and J gene relative abundances between the groups. For the blinded duplicates, the intraclass correlation was roughly 96% for TCR richness and averaged roughly 75% across about 67 gene segments. In its TCRdb copy, this immuneACCESS table keeps in-frame sequences only and misses some clones. Where compared with another copy, unresolved V genes explain less than half of these, and the others have no known cause. V and J calls and clone size are copied from that table; D and trimming were computed from the DNA. The table for this sample records around 37,000 clones. The ten most abundant clones make up 6% to 6.5% of the sample.

The germline V gene (reference sequence) provides CDR1 DFQATT and CDR2 SNEGSKA. The CDR3 starts with the cysteine, ends with the phenylalanine, and has 12 residues. Sequencing covers 27 bases of the CDR3, shown here with the frame starting at base 1. V is shortened by 8 bases, J by 4 bases, and the region joining them spans 14 bases. Remarks on this clone: This clone's antigen is unknown. The DNA ends 3 residues before the CDR3 does, and the rest of the CDR3 is filled in from the germline J gene.

Sequenced: blood buffy coat. The clonotype comes from a woman between 18 and 69 years old with a cervical HPV16 infection that either progressed to CIN3+ or cleared (not recorded which). Here the chain combines TRBV20-1 and TRBJ1-1, and the D gene may be TRBD1, 5 bases matching. CDR3 DNA (partial): TGCAGTAAGGGGCAGGGTGGCACTGAA. Its translation reads: CSKGQGGTE. The complete CDR3 reads CSKGQGGTEAFF.